These 27 T cell receptor beta chains were sequenced from one sample in a study of blood T cells in healthy people across ages. A second about 7 to 12 cycle PCR used barcoded and J-beta primers. TCRdb redid the calling of the 5' RACE reads with MiXCR, one entry per CDR3 protein. The table has fewer than 2,000,000 distinct CDR3 sequences, about 39% seen once. The sample comprised blood. Receptors originate from a human donor in good health.

A few counts support this clonotype. The chain has TRBV10-2 and TRBJ2-5; 10 nucleotides match TRBD2. The end of the DNA aligns better with TRBJ2-7, so the J call may be wrong. This CDR3 spans 13 amino acids. Germline V lookup: CDR1 WSHSY, CDR2 SAAADI. The CDR3 nucleotides read TGCGCCATCTCAGCGGGGGGGCCCTCCGAGCAGTACTTC. Translated: CAISAGGPSEQYF.

This clonotype was recorded a few times. The chain combines TRBV12-3 or TRBV12-4 with TRBJ1-1; D uncertain. The V end lost 7 bases, the J end lost 3 bases, and 12 bases lay between the germline ends. This CDR3 has 13 amino acids. CDR3 DNA: TGTGCCAGCACCCTCGCAGAGGACACTGAAGCTTTCTTT. It is translated as CASTLAEDTEAFF.

V and J are TRBV6-7 and TRBJ2-7, with D unresolved. TRBV6-7 is marked as an open reading frame, function uncertain. V lost 2 bases and J lost 2, with 22 bases in between. The CDR3 extends over 18 amino acids. The CDR3 DNA follows: TGTGCCAGCAGTTACCCAGCCTATCGGTGGCGGACCCCCTACGAGCAGTACTTC. Its protein is CASSYPAYRWRTPYEQYF.

This clonotype was seen only a few times. The chain combines TRBV27 with TRBJ2-5; tentatively, D is TRBD1 (6 bases). Per germline, CDR1 MNHEY and CDR2 SMNVEV (reference sequence). V gave up 6 bases and J gave up 5 bases, with 19 bases separating them. CDR3 length: 15 residues. The CDR3 loop is CASRGYREARETQYF. The CDR3 DNA reads TGTGCCAGCAGGGGCTACAGGGAAGCACGGGAGACCCAGTACTTC.

This clonotype was counted only a few times. The chain has TRBV4-2 and TRBJ2-1; no definite D call. V gave up 0 bases and J gave up 13 bases, with 16 bases separating them. Germline loops: CDR1 LGHNA, CDR2 YNFKEQ. This CDR3 is built from 14 residues. CDR3 coding DNA: TGTGCCAGCAGCCAAGATACCCTGACCCGGTTTCAGTTCTTC. It specifies CASSQDTLTRFQFF.

This clonotype was picked up a small number of times. The V gene is TRBV3-1, the J gene TRBJ2-1; a weak D match, TRBD2 (6 bases). CDR3 length equals 12 residues. The V and J ends lost 4 bases and 9 bases respectively, with 10 bases between them. Germline assignment: CDR1 LGHDT and CDR2 YNNKEL (reference sequence). Here the CDR3 reads CASSLLAVEQFF. The CDR3, as DNA: TGTGCCAGCAGCCTCTTAGCGGTTGAGCAGTTCTTC.

The chain joins TRBV7-9 to TRBJ1-4; D is possibly TRBD1 (5 bases). Trimming left V 4 bases short and J 7 bases short, with 13 bases between. The V gene's germline CDR1 is SEHNR and CDR2 FQNEAQ (reference sequence). This CDR3 has 14 residues. Written as DNA, the CDR3 is TGTGCCAGCAGCTCTTCGGGGCGGCCTGAAAAACTGTTTTTT. Translating it yields CASSSSGRPEKLFF.

This clonotype showed up just once. The chain combines TRBV7-3 with TRBJ2-3; 9 nucleotides agree with TRBD2. The J segment lost 0 bases and the V segment lost 2 bases, leaving 6 bases of the junction unmatched. Germline values: CDR1 SGHTA, CDR2 FQGTGA. This CDR3 has 17 amino acids. The chain's CDR3 is CASSLLAGGLSTDTQYF. The CDR3 DNA reads as TGTGCCAGCAGCTTATTGGCGGGGGGGCTCAGCACAGATACGCAGTATTTT.

The rearrangement uses TRBV28 and TRBJ1-1; TRBD1 is a possible D gene (6 bases). The V gene's germline CDR1 is MDHEN and CDR2 SYDVKM. The V end lost 3 bases, the J end lost 1 base, and 18 bases lay between the germline ends. This CDR3 region has 17 residues. CDR3 sequence reads: CASSFEGVYVRNTEAFF. CDR3 in DNA: TGTGCCAGCAGTTTTGAGGGGGTGTATGTGCGGAACACTGAAGCTTTCTTT.

Turning to this clonotype: At one of its ends the junction is not consistent with the germline gene, which may arise from a read error. CDR3 amino acids: CTSTPVFQSYGYTF. The CDR3 DNA reads as TGTACCAGCACACCTGTCTTCCAGTCCTATGGCTACACCTTC. The chain has TRBV28 and TRBJ1-2; no reliable D call. Germline CDR1 MDHEN, CDR2 SYDVKM. This CDR3 spans 14 amino acids.

This clonotype was detected only a few times. This chain joins TRBV20-1 and TRBJ2-7; 8 bases align to TRBD1. Germline assignment: CDR1 DFQATT and CDR2 SNEGSKA (reference sequence). The junction had 10 bases not matched to a gene; V was cut back by 3 bases and J by 6 bases. The CDR3 totals 14 residues. CDR3 region: CSASYLGQGGEQYF. The CDR3, as DNA: TGCAGTGCTAGCTATCTCGGACAGGGAGGCGAGCAGTACTTC.

This clonotype occurred many times. The gene calls are TRBV12-3 or TRBV12-4 and TRBJ1-5, with D possibly matching TRBD1 (5 bases). The length of the CDR3 is 14 residues. Trimming shortened V by 6 bases and J by 5 bases, and 14 bases separated the two germline ends. CDR3 protein: CASSLDRGDQPQHF. DNA of the CDR3: TGTGCCAGCAGCCTTGACCGGGGGGATCAGCCCCAGCATTTT.

This chain connects TRBV7-2 to TRBJ1-2; perhaps TRBD1 as D (5 bases). CDR1 SGHTA and CDR2 FQGNSA come from the germline V gene. V was clipped by 5 bases and J by 8 bases, with 15 bases between them. This CDR3 spans 13 amino acids. CDR3 region: CASSRPQTAGYTF. The CDR3 DNA sequence: TGTGCCAGCAGCCGACCCCAGACAGCGGGCTACACCTTC.

This chain links TRBV10-3 with TRBJ1-2, with D possibly TRBD1 on 5 matching bases. Trimming took off 8 bases at V and 8 bases at J, with 21 bases between the two ends. This CDR3 has 14 amino acids. CDR1 and CDR2 (germline): ENHRY, SYGVKD. The CDR3 sequence: CAIQPPQGERGYTF. The DNA of the CDR3 is TGTGCCATCCAACCTCCCCAGGGTGAGCGGGGCTACACCTTC.

In its sample, this clonotype was seen once. This sequence joins TRBV5-1 and TRBJ2-1, with 9 bases identical to TRBD2. The V and J ends lost 0 bases and 6 bases, in that order; junction bases with no gene match: 16. Per germline, CDR1 SGHRS and CDR2 YFSETQ. CDR3 length: 19 amino acids. In DNA form, the CDR3 reads TGCGCCAGCAGCTTGGGATTTGGCGGGAGGGCCCTAGAACTCAATGAGCAGTTCTTC. Its translation is CASSLGFGGRALELNEQFF. Complete variable domain (other parts from reference TRBV5-1 and TRBJ2-1): KAGVTQTPRYLIKTRGQQVTLSCSPISGHRSVSWYQQTPGQGLQFLFEYFSETQRNKGNFPGRFSGRQFSNSRSEMNVSTLELGDSALYLCASSLGFGGRALELNEQFFGPGTRLTVL.

This clonotype was seen ten or more times. The rearrangement uses TRBV10-3 and TRBJ2-7; 7 positions agree with TRBD2. V was pared by 4 bases and J by 2 bases, with 2 bases of the junction left unmatched. The CDR3 is 13 amino acids. Germline CDR1 is ENHRY and CDR2 is SYGVKD. The CDR3 reads CAISGAGTYEQYF. CDR3 nucleotide sequence: TGTGCCATCAGTGGAGCGGGAACCTACGAGCAGTACTTC.

J is TRBJ2-5 and V is TRBV6-5; no definite D call. Germline CDR1 is MNHEY and CDR2 is SVGAGI. The V and J ends lost 4 bases and 3 bases respectively, with 12 bases between them. There are 14 residues in the CDR3. Written as DNA, the CDR3 is TGTGCCAGCAGTTGTGTATCAGCTAAAGAGACCCAGTACTTC. It is translated as CASSCVSAKETQYF.

V gene TRBV6-2 or TRBV6-3 combines with J gene TRBJ2-1, with TRBD1 identical over 9 bases. Germline CDR1 reads MNHEY; CDR2 reads SVGEGT. The CDR3 extends over 17 amino acids. J lost 2 bases, V lost 2 bases, and 7 bases had no gene match. The CDR3 nucleotides read TGTGCCAGCAGTTACCGGGGACAGGGAGGGCCCTACAATGAGCAGTTCTTC. Protein: CASSYRGQGGPYNEQFF.

This clonotype was picked up a small number of times. The chain combines TRBV20-1 with TRBJ2-7, with D perhaps TRBD2 (5 bases). Trimming cost V 2 bases and J 6 bases, with 17 bases left between them. The CDR3 loop spans 14 amino acids. CDR1 is DFQATT and CDR2 is SNEGSKA in the germline V gene (reference sequence). The DNA for the CDR3 is TGCAGTGCTAGATCCGGGGATCGATGGTCCGAGCAGTACTTC. It translates to CSARSGDRWSEQYF.

On this clonotype: The CDR3 carries no conserved terminal phenylalanine or tryptophan, so it likely arises from a read error. The chain uses TRBV5-4 and TRBJ1-4; D is possibly TRBD1 (5 bases). This CDR3 is 17 amino acids long. CDR1 and CDR2 from the germline V gene are SGHNT and YYREEE (reference sequence). Deletions cut 4 bases from V and 7 bases from J, with 23 bases between. CDR3 amino acids: CASSHTETQGVVEKLFV. Here the CDR3 DNA reads TGTGCCAGCAGCCACACGGAGACCCAGGGTGTAGTTGAAAAACTGTTTGTT.

This clonotype has a handful of counts. The chain links TRBV7-8 to TRBJ2-7, with 14 bases that match TRBD2. With the DNA end fitting TRBJ2-5 better, the J assignment may be wrong. CDR3 length: 16 residues. Germline assignment: CDR1 SGHVS and CDR2 FQNEAQ. CDR3 DNA sequence: TGTGCCAGCAGCCCGGGGAGACTAGCGGGAGGGGAGACCCAGTACTTC. Translation gives CASSPGRLAGGETQYF.

This clonotype was counted between two and nine times. The J gene is TRBJ2-2, the V gene TRBV7-9; D call uncertain. The germline V gene has CDR1 SEHNR and CDR2 FQNEAQ (reference sequence). This CDR3 region has 13 residues. V was pared by 4 bases and J by 6 bases, with 9 bases between. CDR3 DNA sequence: TGTGCCAGCAGCTCGACGGAATCCGGGGAGCTGTTTTTT. This sequence encodes CASSSTESGELFF.

V gene TRBV5-1 combines with J gene TRBJ2-6; tentative D call: TRBD2 (6 bases). CDR3 size: 16 residues. The germline V and J ends were trimmed by 4 bases and 0 bases, with 11 bases remaining between them. Per germline, CDR1 SGHRS and CDR2 YFSETQ. CDR3 DNA sequence: TGCGCCAGCAGCGCCCGGACTATCTCTGGGGCCAACGTCCTGACTTTC. Amino acid sequence: CASSARTISGANVLTF.

V is TRBV11-2 and J is TRBJ2-7, with D possibly TRBD1 on 6 matching bases. The germline V gene encodes CDR1 SGHAT and CDR2 FQNNGV. This CDR3 contains 15 residues. The V end was cut by 0 bases, the J end by 6 bases, with 15 bases between. CDR3 sequence reads: CASSLEVQGSSEQYF. CDR3 nucleotides: TGTGCCAGCAGCTTAGAAGTACAGGGCTCATCCGAGCAGTACTTC.

The CDR3 loop is CASSLSDRGYNQPQHF. DNA of the CDR3: TGTGCCAGCAGTTTATCCGACAGGGGGTACAATCAGCCCCAGCATTTT. V usage is TRBV28 and J usage is TRBJ1-5; 9 bases fit TRBD1. The germline CDR1 and CDR2 sequences are MDHEN and SYDVKM. After removal of 1 base from V and 3 bases from J, the junction contained 4 bases not matched to a gene. This CDR3 is built from 16 residues.

This clonotype was seen once. The rearrangement uses TRBV11-2 and TRBJ1-2; no clear D gene. Germline lookup yields CDR1 SGHAT and CDR2 FQNNGV. The CDR3 runs to 13 residues. V lost 6 bases to trimming and J lost 6 bases, with 14 bases between them. This CDR3 is CASRRAGSNGYTF. The CDR3 region has the DNA TGTGCCAGCAGACGGGCGGGGAGTAATGGCTACACCTTC.

CDR3 residues: CASSFGGELEYEQYF. The CDR3, as DNA: TGTGCCAGCAGTTTCGGGGGGGAGTTGGAATACGAGCAGTACTTC. V usage is TRBV12-3 or TRBV12-4 and J usage is TRBJ2-5, with 8 bases that match TRBD2. The J call is in doubt because the DNA end fits TRBJ2-7 better. This CDR3 contains 15 residues.